These T cell receptor beta chains were read from a single sample in a study of post-analysis software for immune sequencing data. MiXCR was run by TCRdb on the PCR reads, yielding one entry per CDR3 protein. There are under 200,000 distinct CDR3 sequences in the sample; roughly 40% occur only once, and 25% to 35% lies in the top ten. Sequencing was performed on blood, taken after autologous hematopoietic stem cell transplantation. All receptors come from a girl aged 5-17 years with multiple sclerosis. Each CDR3 is given with its conserved first and last residue. The D gene is left open where the match is weak. The size of a clone is reported for some rows only, either as once, few or many, or as a class for expanded clones.

CDR3: CASSLVGLAGGTTKADTQYF
DNA: TGTGCCAGCAGCTTGGTTGGGCTAGCGGGAGGCACCACCAAGGCAGATACGCAGTATTTT
V: TRBV5-5
size: many
D: TRBD2
J: TRBJ2-3

CDR3: CASSLGPVGTNEKLFF
DNA: TGCGCCAGCAGCCTAGGCCCGGTGGGGACGAATGAAAAACTGTTTTTT
V: TRBV5-1
size: NA
D: NA
J: TRBJ1-4

CDR3: CASSNTPGTDYTEAFF
DNA: TGTGCCAGCAGCAATACTCCCGGGACAGACTACACTGAAGCTTTCTTT
V: TRBV7-6
size: NA
D: TRBD1
J: TRBJ1-1

CDR3: CASSPKQGYEQYF
DNA: TGTGCCAGCAGCCCCAAACAGGGTTACGAGCAGTACTTC
V: TRBV4-2
size: few
D: NA
J: TRBJ2-7

CDR3: CASSLPGLGVTNEQFF
DNA: TGCGCCAGCAGCTTGCCTGGACTAGGCGTTACCAATGAGCAGTTCTTC
V: TRBV5-1
size: few
D: TRBD2
J: TRBJ2-1

CDR3: CASSYTFYEQYF
DNA: TGTGCCAGCAGTTACACTTTCTACGAGCAGTACTTC
V: TRBV6-6
size: NA
D: NA
J: TRBJ2-7

CDR3: CSAGVQGEQFF
DNA: TGCAGTGCTGGGGTCCAAGGGGAGCAGTTCTTC
V: TRBV20-1
size: NA
D: NA
J: TRBJ2-1

CDR3: CASSLYGLTSAQYNEQFF
DNA: TGTGCCAGCAGTTTATACGGGCTGACTAGCGCGCAATACAATGAGCAGTTCTTC
V: TRBV27
size: few
D: TRBD2
J: TRBJ2-1

CDR3: CASSSRTGWYF
DNA: TGTGCCAGCAGCTCCCGGACAGGGTGGTACTTC
V: TRBV7-2
size: few
D: TRBD1
J: TRBJ2-7

CDR3: CASSYSLAETYEQYF
DNA: TGTGCCAGCAGTTATAGCCTAGCGGAGACCTACGAGCAGTACTTC
V: TRBV6-5
size: few
D: TRBD2
J: TRBJ2-7

CDR3: CASSLAEGQPQHF
DNA: TGTGCCAGCAGCTTAGCTGAGGGACAGCCCCAGCATTTT
V: TRBV7-8
size: few
D: NA
J: TRBJ1-5

CDR3: CASSLGTEIAKNIQYF
DNA: TGTGCCAGCAGCTTAGGGACAGAGATAGCCAAAAACATTCAGTACTTC
V: TRBV7-9
size: few
D: NA
J: TRBJ2-4

CDR3: CASSYSGDSYGYTF
DNA: TGTGCCAGCAGTTACTCGGGGGACAGCTATGGCTACACCTTC
V: TRBV6-5
size: NA
D: TRBD1
J: TRBJ1-2

CDR3: CASSLGGGGGSYNEQFF
DNA: TGTGCCAGCAGCTTAGGGGGGGGAGGGGGATCCTACAATGAGCAGTTCTTC
V: TRBV13
size: NA
D: NA
J: TRBJ2-1

CDR3: CASSLAGGTGANVLTF
DNA: TGCGCCAGCAGCTTGGCCGGGGGGACCGGGGCCAACGTCCTGACTTTC
V: TRBV5-1
size: NA
D: TRBD2
J: TRBJ2-6

CDR3: CSATTGQGRDYGYTF
DNA: TGCAGTGCAACTACAGGACAGGGAAGGGACTATGGCTACACCTTC
V: TRBV20-1
size: few
D: TRBD1
J: TRBJ1-2

CDR3: CASSPRGSGDVRAFF
DNA: TGTGCCAGCAGCCCCCGGGGATCGGGGGACGTAAGAGCTTTCTTT
V: TRBV14
size: few
D: NA
J: TRBJ1-1

CDR3: CASSLYTGAQETQYF
DNA: TGTGCCAGCAGCCTTTACACAGGGGCGCAAGAGACCCAGTACTTC
V: TRBV3-1
size: NA
D: TRBD1
J: TRBJ2-5

CDR3: CASSHIYRDGPINYGYTF
DNA: TGTGCCAGCAGCCACATATATCGGGACGGCCCCATTAACTATGGCTACACCTTC
V: TRBV14
size: NA
D: NA
J: TRBJ1-2

CDR3: CASSLGDSGPYNEQFF
DNA: TGCGCCAGCAGCTTGGGTGATAGCGGGCCGTACAATGAGCAGTTCTTC
V: TRBV5-1
size: few
D: TRBD2
J: TRBJ2-1

CDR3: CASRTGPTYGYTF
DNA: TGTGCCAGCAGAACAGGGCCAACCTATGGCTACACCTTC
V: TRBV2
size: NA
D: NA
J: TRBJ1-2

CDR3: CSARGRVDYEQYF
DNA: TGCAGCGCCCGTGGGAGGGTTGACTACGAGCAGTACTTC
V: TRBV29-1
size: once
D: TRBD2
J: TRBJ2-7

CDR3: CASSYYGQVRAFF
DNA: TGCGCCAGCAGCTATTATGGACAGGTCAGAGCTTTCTTT
V: TRBV5-1
size: NA
D: TRBD1
J: TRBJ1-1

CDR3: CASSYQENYEQYF
DNA: TGTGCCAGCAGTTACCAGGAGAACTACGAGCAGTACTTC
V: TRBV6-5
size: few
D: NA
J: TRBJ2-7

CDR3: CSARVPGRPTDTQYF
DNA: TGCAGTGCTAGAGTCCCCGGGAGACCCACAGATACGCAGTATTTT
V: TRBV20-1
size: many
D: NA
J: TRBJ2-3

CDR3: CSVGGASGNTEAFF
DNA: TGCAGCGTTGGTGGGGCGTCAGGGAACACTGAAGCTTTCTTT
V: TRBV29-1
size: NA
D: NA
J: TRBJ1-1

CDR3: CSVEENRGGVGEQYF
DNA: TGCAGCGTTGAAGAAAACAGGGGGGGGGTTGGCGAGCAGTACTTC
V: TRBV29-1
size: NA
D: NA
J: TRBJ2-7

CDR3: CASSPRVGGDTGELFF
DNA: TGTGCCAGCAGTCCTCGGGTGGGGGGCGACACCGGGGAGCTGTTTTTT
V: TRBV12-3/TRBV12-4
size: NA
D: NA
J: TRBJ2-2

CDR3: CASSPLPGGPEAFF
DNA: TGTGCCAGCAGCCCTCTCCCTGGGGGCCCTGAAGCTTTCTTT
V: TRBV7-8
size: few
D: NA
J: TRBJ1-1

CDR3: CSASRGSLNNEQFF
DNA: TGCAGTGCTAGCCGGGGCAGCCTAAACAATGAGCAGTTCTTC
V: TRBV20-1
size: NA
D: NA
J: TRBJ2-1

CDR3: CASSSGGNQPQHF
DNA: TGTGCCAGCAGTTCAGGGGGCAATCAGCCCCAGCATTTT
V: TRBV6-5
size: NA
D: NA
J: TRBJ1-5

CDR3: CASSQDNRINYGYTF
DNA: TGCGCCAGCAGCCAAGACAACAGGATTAACTATGGCTACACCTTC
V: TRBV4-1
size: many
D: NA
J: TRBJ1-2